This T cell receptor beta chain comes out of a study of blood T cell repertoires in COVID-19. For the study at large: Whether acute or convalescent, the COVID-19 samples came from the United States, Italy and Spain. T cells, B-cell-depleted T cells, or PBMCs provided the cDNA or gDNA that served as material.

In the authors' methods: By means of reference gene primer amplification, nucleated cell counts were estimated. Assay used: immunoSEQ multiplex PCR; TCRdb lists only in-frame clones, some missing. The V and J calls and clone size were taken over from that table, and D and trimming were inferred from the DNA. The sample gives 220,000 or so clones, roughly 86% of which show up once; roughly 2% is in the top ten. Residents of approximately 25 US areas, aged roughly 18 to 89 years, made up the participants. Per germline, CDR1 SEHNR and CDR2 FQNEAQ (reference sequence). The CDR3 is made up of 13 amino acids. V gave up 5 bases and J gave up 2 bases, with 10 bases separating them. This clone was counted a single time.

This sequence originates from a woman in her 50s who had recovered from COVID-19. Sequencing was carried out using PBMCs or T cells enriched from blood (not recorded which). The gene calls are TRBV7-9 and TRBJ2-7, with D possibly being TRBD1 (5 bases). Written as DNA, the CDR3 is TGTGCCAGCAGCAAAAGGGGCGCCTACGAGCAGTACTTC. Its translation is CASSKRGAYEQYF.